What follows are 32 T cell receptor beta chains derived from one specimen sequenced in a study of blood T cells in healthy people across ages. The use of a sample-barcoded 5' primer and a J-beta primer mix characterized a second PCR of roughly 7 to 12 cycles. Each CDR3 protein gets one entry after TCRdb re-called the 5' RACE reads with MiXCR. The profile shows more than 700,000 distinct CDR3 sequences, approximately 55% of them singletons. The sequenced sample was blood. All receptors come from a man of 80 years or more in good health.

The chain couples TRBV7-3 to TRBJ2-1, with 11 bases aligning to TRBD2. With V trimmed by 5 bases and J by 5 bases, 8 bases remained unmatched. Looked up from germline, CDR1 is SGHTA and CDR2 is FQGTGA. The CDR3 spans 16 residues. The CDR3 is CASSPLAGGYDNEQFF. Written as DNA, the CDR3 is TGTGCCAGCAGCCCCCTAGCGGGAGGATATGACAATGAGCAGTTCTTC.

This clonotype was seen a handful of times. J is TRBJ1-2 and V is TRBV28; 7 bases line up with TRBD1. This CDR3 has 14 amino acids. The V and J ends lost 5 bases and 4 bases, in that order; junction bases with no gene match: 7. Germline V gene lookup returns CDR1 MDHEN and CDR2 SYDVKM. The DNA of the CDR3 is TGTGCCAGCAGTCAGGGACAGAGTCGCTATGGCTACACCTTC. Amino acids: CASSQGQSRYGYTF.

The chain combines TRBV29-1 with TRBJ2-7; perhaps D is TRBD1 or TRBD2 (5 bases each). The germline V and J ends were trimmed by 6 bases and 4 bases, with 10 bases remaining between them. This CDR3 has 11 amino acids. From germline, CDR1 is SQVTM and CDR2 ANQGSEA. Here the CDR3 DNA reads TGCAGCGTACAGGACTCATACGAGCAGTACTTC. It encodes CSVQDSYEQYF.

The genes are TRBV29-1 and TRBJ2-4; 8 positions agree with TRBD2. V lost 4 bases and J lost 13; bases outside the gene matches: 12. From germline, CDR1 is SQVTM and CDR2 ANQGSEA. The CDR3 has 13 amino acids. The CDR3 DNA reads as TGCAGCGTTGGAATCGGCGGGGGGCGTGAGCAGTACTTC. This sequence encodes CSVGIGGGREQYF.

The V and J genes are TRBV6-6 and TRBJ2-3; the D is unclear. The V end was cut by 6 bases, the J end by 5 bases, with 18 bases between. CDR1 and CDR2 from the germline V gene are MNHNY and SVGAGI (reference sequence). The length of the CDR3 is 15 residues. The CDR3 sequence is CASSRVLGAGDTQYF. In nucleotides, the CDR3 is TGTGCCAGCAGCCGAGTGCTGGGCGCTGGAGATACGCAGTATTTT.

J is TRBJ1-2 and V is TRBV29-1; D unclear. The CDR3 loop spans 11 amino acids. CDR1 and CDR2 (germline): SQVTM, ANQGSEA. The V end was cut by 7 bases, the J end by 7 bases, with 13 bases between. The CDR3 nucleotides are TGCAGCGCCGCGGCGGCGGGTGGCTACACCTTC. Translated, it gives CSAAAAGGYTF.

This clonotype was seen a single time. The V call is TRBV12-3 or TRBV12-4, the J call TRBJ2-3; the D gene is possibly TRBD2 (5 bases). The CDR3 covers 14 residues. With 3 bases removed from V and 1 base from J, the gap between germline ends came to 8 bases. CDR3 residues: CASSFSDRTDTQYF. The CDR3 bases are TGTGCCAGCAGTTTTAGCGACCGCACAGATACGCAGTATTTT.

The CDR3 reads CASSEKRLNTGELFF. The CDR3 nucleotides read TGTGCCAGCAGTGAAAAGAGATTGAACACCGGGGAGCTGTTTTTT. The V and J genes are TRBV6-1 and TRBJ2-2; D not resolved. V lost 2 bases and J lost 1, with 8 bases in between. This CDR3 contains 15 residues. Looked up from germline, CDR1 is MNHNS and CDR2 is SASEGT.

This clonotype was detected a few times. The rearrangement joins TRBV28 to TRBJ2-7; D unresolved. This CDR3 has 12 amino acids. The ends were cut back, 9 bases at V and 2 bases at J, with 11 bases in the middle. CDR1 is MDHEN and CDR2 is SYDVKM in the germline V gene. The CDR3 protein is CASCSPTYEQYF. Written as DNA, the CDR3 is TGTGCCAGTTGTAGCCCCACCTACGAGCAGTACTTC.

Only one count was recorded for this clonotype. CDR3 sequence: CASSLLGGRPLGQYF. The DNA for the CDR3 is TGTGCCAGCAGCTTACTCGGCGGGCGCCCCCTCGGCCAGTACTTC. This chain connects TRBV7-2 to TRBJ2-5; a possible D gene is TRBD2 (5 bases). Trimming took off 2 bases at V and 10 bases at J, with 20 bases between the two ends. Germline CDR1 and CDR2: SGHTA and FQGNSA. The CDR3 is made up of 15 amino acids. The whole variable domain, filled in from reference TRBV7-2 and TRBJ2-5, reads GAGVSQSPSNKVTEKGKDVELRCDPISGHTALYWYRQSLGQGLEFLIYFQGNSAPDKSGLPSDRFSAERTGGSVSTLTIQRTQQEDSAVYLCASSLLGGRPLGQYFGPGTRLLVL.

The CDR3 nucleotides are TGTGCCAGCAGTGATGACTACTCCTACGAGCAGTACTTC. This encodes CASSDDYSYEQYF. The rearrangement links TRBV2 to TRBJ2-7; the D gene is possibly TRBD2 (5 bases). Looked up from germline, CDR1 is SNHLY and CDR2 is FYNNEI. This CDR3 is built from 13 residues. Trimming cost V 3 bases and J 0 bases, with 6 bases left between them.

Note on this clonotype: The germline gene is not matched at one end of the junction; a read error may be the cause. The CDR3 bases are TGTGCCGGCAGCCCGGGTGGTGCAGGGTGGCACGAGCAGTACTTC. It yields the protein CAGSPGGAGWHEQYF. The chain recombines TRBV12-3 or TRBV12-4 with TRBJ2-5; D possibly corresponds to TRBD1 (5 bases). Matching the DNA end better, TRBJ2-7 makes the J call doubtful. CDR3 size: 15 residues.

The rearrangement links TRBV25-1 to TRBJ1-4; D uncertain. From germline, CDR1 is MGHDK and CDR2 SYGVNS. V lost 6 bases and J 7 bases, leaving 12 bases between the germline ends. CDR3 length equals 13 residues. The CDR3 DNA reads TGTGCCAGCAGCTACAGAGAGGGTGAAAAACTGTTTTTT. It translates to CASSYREGEKLFF.

The chain links TRBV5-1 to TRBJ2-7; D may be TRBD1 or TRBD2 (5 bases each). This CDR3 is built from 14 residues. Trimming left V 2 bases short and J 6 bases short, with 15 bases between. Germline V gene sequence: CDR1 SGHRS, CDR2 YFSETQ. In nucleotides, the CDR3 is TGCGCCAGCAGCTTACGGGACGCGGTCTGCGAGCAGTACTTC. It encodes CASSLRDAVCEQYF. The variable domain in full, with the rest retrieved from reference TRBV5-1 and TRBJ2-7, is KAGVTQTPRYLIKTRGQQVTLSCSPISGHRSVSWYQQTPGQGLQFLFEYFSETQRNKGNFPGRFSGRQFSNSRSEMNVSTLELGDSALYLCASSLRDAVCEQYFGPGTRLTVT.

This chain uses TRBV29-1 with TRBJ1-5; D gene unclear. The V end was cut by 4 bases, the J end by 0 bases, with 10 bases between. Germline V gene sequence: CDR1 SQVTM, CDR2 ANQGSEA. CDR3 length: 14 amino acids. CDR3 in DNA: TGCAGCGTTGCGGCGGGAACTAGCAATCAGCCCCAGCATTTT. Residues: CSVAAGTSNQPQHF.

The chain carries TRBV28 and TRBJ2-5; TRBD2 might be the D (6 bases). The germline V and J ends were trimmed by 6 bases and 1 base, with 18 bases remaining between them. The germline CDR1 and CDR2 sequences are MDHEN and SYDVKM. The CDR3 extends over 16 amino acids. CDR3 amino acids: CASSPPGTPIQETQYF. The CDR3 DNA sequence: TGTGCCAGCAGCCCACCAGGGACTCCTATCCAAGAGACCCAGTACTTC. Supplemented by reference TRBV28 and TRBJ2-5, the full variable domain reads DVKVTQSSRYLVKRTGEKVFLECVQDMDHENMFWYRQDPGLGLRLIYFSYDVKMKEKGDIPEGYSVSREKKERFSLILESASTNQTSMYLCASSPPGTPIQETQYFGPGTRLLVL.

V is TRBV6-5 and J is TRBJ2-3; 8 bases are shared with TRBD2. J gave up 4 bases and V 6 bases, and 6 bases lay outside the gene matches. The CDR3 runs to 14 residues. Per germline, CDR1 MNHEY and CDR2 SVGAGI. Here the CDR3 DNA reads TGTGCCAGCAGCCTGGGACTAGGAGCAGATACGCAGTATTTT. Amino acids: CASSLGLGADTQYF.

The rearrangement uses TRBV7-8 and TRBJ2-1; TRBD1 matches at 8 bases. With V trimmed by 2 bases and J by 8 bases, 17 bases remained unmatched. CDR1 SGHVS and CDR2 FQNEAQ come from the germline V gene. This CDR3 region has 18 residues. This CDR3 is CASSLWEQGALGVHEQFF. The DNA of the CDR3 is TGTGCCAGCAGCTTATGGGAGCAGGGGGCGTTGGGGGTCCATGAGCAGTTCTTC. The full variable domain, its missing parts supplied by reference TRBV7-8 and TRBJ2-1, is GAGVSQSPRYKVAKRGQDVALRCDPISGHVSLFWYQQALGQGPEFLTYFQNEAQLDKSGLPSDRFFAERPEGSVSTLKIQRTQQEDSAVYLCASSLWEQGALGVHEQFFGPGTRLTVL.

The CDR3 here is CASSDERGGETQYF. CDR3 nucleotides: TGTGCCAGCAGTGACGAGAGGGGTGGCGAGACCCAGTACTTC. The chain is built from TRBV25-1 and TRBJ2-5; possibly TRBD1 or TRBD2 for D (5 bases each). The length of the CDR3 is 14 residues. From germline, CDR1 is MGHDK and CDR2 SYGVNS. The V end was cut by 3 bases, the J end by 5 bases, with 13 bases between.

This clonotype was seen a few times. The chain employs TRBV5-1 and TRBJ1-2, with D maybe TRBD1 (5 bases). The CDR3 runs to 13 residues. Germline V gene data show CDR1 as SGHRS and CDR2 as YFSETQ. Trimming removed 3 bases from V and 2 bases from J, with 8 bases in between. As DNA, the CDR3 is TGCGCCAGCAGCTCGACAGAAAACTATGGCTACACCTTC. Amino acid sequence: CASSSTENYGYTF.

The genes are TRBV11-2 and TRBJ2-6, with D unresolved. V was trimmed by 5 bases and J by 18 bases, leaving 5 bases between them. The CDR3 is 8 amino acids. Germline V gene lookup returns CDR1 SGHAT and CDR2 FQNNGV. CDR3 region: CASSLRTF. As DNA, the CDR3 is TGTGCCAGCAGCCTACGGACTTTC.

This chain connects TRBV7-2 to TRBJ1-2, with 7 bases matching TRBD1. Germline loops: CDR1 SGHTA, CDR2 FQGNSA. This CDR3 is built from 15 residues. Germline trimming cut 2 bases from V and 2 bases from J; bases unmatched to any gene: 5. CDR3 nucleotides: TGTGCCAGCAGCTTAAATTCCAGGGGGAACTATGGCTACACCTTC. Translating it yields CASSLNSRGNYGYTF.

This clonotype was found once. The V gene is TRBV6-1, the J gene TRBJ2-7, with 11 bases fitting TRBD2. V lost 4 bases and J lost 2; bases outside the gene matches: 4. The CDR3 consists of 15 residues. Per germline, CDR1 MNHNS and CDR2 SASEGT. In nucleotides, the CDR3 is TGTGCCAGCAGTGGGCTAGCGGGAGGTGCCTACGAGCAGTACTTC. Its translation: CASSGLAGGAYEQYF.

The CDR3 loop reads CATSEETQSSYNEQFF. The CDR3, as DNA: TGTGCCACCAGTGAAGAGACCCAGAGCTCCTACAATGAGCAGTTCTTC. The chain links TRBV24-1 to TRBJ2-1; D gene unclear. Germline-derived CDR1 and CDR2 are KGHDR and SFDVKD. Trimming stripped 4 bases from V and 0 bases from J, with 12 bases between. This CDR3 comprises 16 residues.

CDR3 sequence: CASNQGPGSSHF. DNA of the CDR3: TGTGCCAGCAATCAGGGACCGGGGTCTTCGCATTTT. The chain couples TRBV28 to TRBJ1-5; D is perhaps TRBD1 (5 bases). V lost 7 bases to trimming and J lost 15 bases, with 19 bases between them. The CDR3 sequence is 12 residues long. Germline V lookup: CDR1 MDHEN, CDR2 SYDVKM. The whole variable domain, filled in from reference TRBV28 and TRBJ1-5, reads DVKVTQSSRYLVKRTGEKVFLECVQDMDHENMFWYRQDPGLGLRLIYFSYDVKMKEKGDIPEGYSVSREKKERFSLILESASTNQTSMYLCASNQGPGSSHFGDGTRLSIL.

The CDR3 nucleotides read TGTGCCAGCGCCGGGCTTGCGGGACAGGGGTTTTACGAGCAGTACTTC. Translating gives CASAGLAGQGFYEQYF. This chain connects TRBV27 to TRBJ2-7; 10 bases match TRBD1. CDR3 length: 16 amino acids. Per the germline V gene, CDR1 is MNHEY and CDR2 is SMNVEV (reference sequence). V trimming: 8 bases; J trimming: 4 bases; junction bases outside the gene matches: 14.

This clonotype has more than one count but fewer than ten. The chain employs TRBV27 and TRBJ2-7, with 8 bases identical to TRBD2. CDR1 and CDR2 (germline): MNHEY, SMNVEV (reference sequence). CDR3 length: 15 residues. Trimming removed 6 bases from V and 4 bases from J; junction bases left unmatched: 11. The CDR3 loop is CASRPFSGNIYEQYF. The CDR3 DNA sequence: TGTGCCAGCAGGCCCTTTAGCGGGAATATTTACGAGCAGTACTTC.

This clonotype was observed once. This chain joins TRBV29-1 and TRBJ1-1; tentative D call: TRBD1 (5 bases). Trimming left V 1 base short and J 7 bases short, with 25 bases between. The CDR3 loop spans 17 amino acids. The V gene's germline CDR1 is SQVTM and CDR2 ANQGSEA. DNA of the CDR3: TGCAGCGTTGAAGGGTTCTTATCGTTGAGGGGAGGAGGTGAAGCTTTCTTT. Amino acid sequence: CSVEGFLSLRGGGEAFF.

The chain uses TRBV5-5 and TRBJ1-2; possible D gene TRBD1, 6 bases. The CDR3 runs 15 residues. Germline V CDR1 and CDR2: SGHKS, YYEKEE (reference sequence). With 4 bases removed from V and 0 bases from J, the gap between germline ends came to 13 bases. The CDR3: CASSPTGYSNYGYTF. The CDR3 bases are TGTGCCAGCAGCCCGACAGGATACTCTAACTATGGCTACACCTTC.

CDR3 bases: TGCAGTGCTAGGGGGTTGGGGAGGAGAGGCACAGATACGCAGTATTTT. The encoded protein is CSARGLGRRGTDTQYF. The chain combines TRBV20-1 with TRBJ2-3; D perhaps matches TRBD2 (6 bases). V was shortened by 3 bases and J by 1 base, with 17 bases between the two germline ends. The CDR3 spans 16 residues. Per the germline V gene, CDR1 is DFQATT and CDR2 is SNEGSKA (reference sequence).

The chain links TRBV7-3 to TRBJ2-4; maybe TRBD1 (6 bases). CDR3 size: 13 residues. V was pared by 4 bases and J by 5 bases, with 9 bases between. In germline, CDR1 is SGHTA, CDR2 FQGTGA. Here the CDR3 reads CASSSGAQNIQYF. The CDR3 nucleotides read TGTGCCAGCAGCTCAGGGGCGCAAAACATTCAGTACTTC.

This clonotype occurred once. The chain has TRBV29-1 and TRBJ1-2; 7 bases map to TRBD1. V dropped 4 bases and J dropped 5; count of bases not matched to a gene: 22. The CDR3 is made up of 18 amino acids. Germline CDR1 reads SQVTM; CDR2 reads ANQGSEA. DNA of the CDR3: TGCAGCGTTGGTTTTTGGAGGTCCAGAGACAGGGACCTGTATGGCTACACCTTC. Its protein product is CSVGFWRSRDRDLYGYTF.